These T cell receptor beta chains were read from a single sample in a study of radiotherapy plus CTLA-4 blockade in lung cancer. Sequencing was performed with immunoSEQ multiplex PCR; in TCRdb, only in-frame clones are kept and a portion is missing. The sample carries roughly 120,000 clones, 81% recorded once. This specimen consisted of peripheral blood, obtained from a patient treated with radiotherapy plus ipilimumab. The receptor source for this set is a human donor with non-small cell lung cancer that progressed on radiotherapy plus ipilimumab. Some clones in this sample may be carry-over from other donors' samples. Both conserved end residues are part of each CDR3. D genes are given only for firm matches. Clone size is shown for a subset of rows, as once, few, many or a class of expanded clone.

J: TRBJ1-2
size: NA
V: TRBV14
D: TRBD1
CDR3: CASSQITGEWYGYTF
DNA: TGTGCCAGCAGCCAAATTACAGGGGAATGGTATGGCTACACCTTC

J: TRBJ2-7
size: few
V: TRBV2
D: NA
CDR3: CASSEVYGGSDQYF
DNA: TGTGCCAGCAGTGAAGTATACGGTGGGTCCGATCAGTACTTC

J: TRBJ1-4
size: NA
V: TRBV19
D: TRBD1
CDR3: CASSPWGQNEKLFF
DNA: TGTGCCAGTAGTCCGTGGGGACAGAACGAAAAACTGTTTTTT

J: TRBJ1-3
size: NA
V: TRBV7-9
D: TRBD1
CDR3: CASSPDRGAGNTIYF
DNA: TGTGCCAGCAGCCCGGACAGGGGAGCTGGAAACACCATATATTTT

J: TRBJ1-1
size: few
V: TRBV10-3
D: NA
CDR3: CATRQDMNTEAFF
DNA: TGTGCCACCCGACAGGATATGAACACTGAAGCTTTCTTT

J: TRBJ2-7
size: NA
V: TRBV11-1
D: NA
CDR3: CASSLQGYEQYF
DNA: TGTGCCAGCAGCTTACAGGGCTACGAGCAGTACTTC

J: TRBJ2-5
size: NA
V: TRBV11-3
D: NA
CDR3: CASSPGGDREETQYF
DNA: TGTGCCAGCAGCCCCGGGGGGGACAGGGAAGAGACCCAGTACTTC

J: TRBJ1-2
size: NA
V: TRBV5-6
D: NA
CDR3: CASSLWVGGDYGYTF
DNA: TGTGCCAGCAGCTTGTGGGTAGGGGGTGACTATGGCTACACCTTC

J: TRBJ2-3
size: few
V: TRBV6-5
D: NA
CDR3: CASSYRGASPDTQYF
DNA: TGTGCCAGCAGCTACCGGGGGGCGAGCCCAGATACGCAGTATTTT

J: TRBJ1-2
size: NA
V: TRBV27
D: TRBD1
CDR3: CASRTSGTALYGYTF
DNA: TGTGCCAGCAGAACCTCCGGGACAGCTCTCTATGGCTACACCTTC

J: TRBJ1-5
size: NA
V: TRBV11-1
D: NA
CDR3: CASSNNQPQHF
DNA: TGTGCCAGCAGCAACAATCAGCCCCAGCATTTT

J: TRBJ2-1
size: NA
V: TRBV6-1
D: TRBD2
CDR3: CASTVLAGAANEQFF
DNA: TGTGCCAGCACCGTACTAGCGGGGGCAGCAAATGAGCAGTTCTTC

J: TRBJ2-5
size: NA
V: TRBV5-1
D: TRBD2
CDR3: CASSLAGLAGAYQETQYF
DNA: TGCGCCAGCAGCTTGGCGGGACTAGCGGGGGCCTACCAAGAGACCCAGTACTTC

J: TRBJ2-7
size: few
V: TRBV4-2
D: NA
CDR3: CASSQPLTGSSEQYF
DNA: TGTGCCAGCAGCCAACCTTTGACAGGCTCCAGCGAGCAGTACTTC

J: TRBJ2-1
size: NA
V: TRBV27
D: TRBD2
CDR3: CASSSIAGAYNEQFF
DNA: TGTGCCAGCAGTTCGATAGCGGGGGCGTACAATGAGCAGTTCTTC

J: TRBJ2-3
size: NA
V: TRBV7-3
D: TRBD2
CDR3: CASSSSGGAGDTQYF
DNA: TGTGCCAGCAGCTCTAGCGGGGGGGCCGGAGATACGCAGTATTTT

J: TRBJ2-5
size: once
V: TRBV9
D: TRBD2
CDR3: CASSAGLAGGPQETQYF
DNA: TGTGCCAGCAGCGCCGGACTAGCGGGGGGCCCGCAAGAGACCCAGTACTTC

J: TRBJ2-2
size: NA
V: TRBV2
D: NA
CDR3: CASTTGIGGTGELFF
DNA: TGTGCCAGCACTACAGGGATAGGTGGCACCGGGGAGCTGTTTTTT

J: TRBJ2-5
size: NA
V: TRBV11-2
D: NA
CDR3: CASSRYQETQYF
DNA: TGTGCCAGCAGCCGCTACCAAGAGACCCAGTACTTC

J: TRBJ2-1
size: NA
V: TRBV5-4
D: NA
CDR3: CASSLDGSSYNEQFF
DNA: TGTGCCAGCAGCTTGGACGGCAGCTCCTACAATGAGCAGTTCTTC

J: TRBJ2-7
size: NA
V: TRBV11-2
D: NA
CDR3: CASSLVVGYEQYF
DNA: TGTGCCAGCAGCTTAGTTGTGGGGTACGAGCAGTACTTC

J: TRBJ1-2
size: once
V: TRBV6-5
D: NA
CDR3: CASTRGDGYTF
DNA: TGTGCCAGCACGAGAGGGGATGGCTACACCTTC

J: TRBJ2-1
size: NA
V: TRBV5-1
D: TRBD1
CDR3: CASSSGTVYFNEQFF
DNA: TGCGCCAGCAGTTCTGGGACAGTTTACTTCAATGAGCAGTTCTTC

J: TRBJ2-1
size: NA
V: TRBV9
D: TRBD2
CDR3: CASSPGLAGGPGAQFF
DNA: TGTGCCAGCAGCCCTGGACTAGCGGGGGGGCCTGGCGCGCAGTTCTTC

J: TRBJ2-1
size: NA
V: TRBV6-6
D: NA
CDR3: CASSYEVASYNEQFF
DNA: TGTGCCAGCAGTTACGAGGTAGCTTCCTACAATGAGCAGTTCTTC

J: TRBJ1-6
size: few
V: TRBV2
D: NA
CDR3: CASRDMSSPLHF
DNA: TGTGCCAGCAGGGACATGAGCTCACCCCTCCACTTT

J: TRBJ2-2
size: NA
V: TRBV9
D: TRBD1
CDR3: CASSRQGDRNTGELFF
DNA: TGTGCCAGCAGCCGACAGGGGGATCGTAACACCGGGGAGCTGTTTTTT

J: TRBJ1-1
size: NA
V: TRBV2
D: NA
CDR3: CASGSQGNTEAFF
DNA: TGTGCCAGCGGTAGTCAGGGGAACACTGAAGCTTTCTTT

J: TRBJ1-5
size: once
V: TRBV9
D: NA
CDR3: CASSVGGGIGPQHF
DNA: TGTGCCAGCAGCGTAGGGGGCGGGATTGGGCCCCAGCATTTT

J: TRBJ1-3
size: NA
V: TRBV15
D: NA
CDR3: CATSRHDSGNTIYF
DNA: TGTGCCACCAGCAGGCATGACTCTGGAAACACCATATATTTT

J: TRBJ1-2
size: once
V: TRBV2
D: TRBD1
CDR3: CARGQGYGYTF
DNA: TGTGCCAGGGGACAGGGCTATGGCTACACCTTC

J: TRBJ1-6
size: NA
V: TRBV25-1
D: TRBD1
CDR3: CASSGQGDNSPLHF
DNA: TGTGCCAGCAGTGGACAGGGAGACAATTCACCCCTCCACTTT

J: TRBJ1-6
size: NA
V: TRBV9
D: NA
CDR3: CASSAGQINSPLHF
DNA: TGTGCCAGCAGCGCAGGACAGATTAATTCACCCCTCCACTTT

J: TRBJ2-3
size: NA
V: TRBV5-1
D: TRBD2
CDR3: CASSRGLAGYTDTQYF
DNA: TGCGCCAGCAGCCGCGGACTAGCGGGATACACAGATACGCAGTATTTT

J: TRBJ2-1
size: NA
V: TRBV2
D: NA
CDR3: CASSELGQYNEQFF
DNA: TGTGCCAGCAGTGAACTGGGGCAGTACAATGAGCAGTTCTTC

J: TRBJ1-3
size: NA
V: TRBV6-5
D: NA
CDR3: CASGETAGNTIYF
DNA: TGTGCCAGCGGGGAGACGGCTGGAAACACCATATATTTT

J: TRBJ2-3
size: NA
V: TRBV2
D: NA
CDR3: CASGSADTQYF
DNA: TGTGCCAGCGGGAGTGCAGATACGCAGTATTTT

J: TRBJ1-2
size: NA
V: TRBV13
D: TRBD1
CDR3: CASSAGTGDVDGYTF
DNA: TGTGCCAGCAGCGCCGGGACAGGGGACGTGGATGGCTACACCTTC

J: TRBJ1-1
size: NA
V: TRBV5-1
D: NA
CDR3: CASSWTQTGIHTEAFF
DNA: TGCGCCAGCAGCTGGACCCAAACAGGGATTCACACTGAAGCTTTCTTT

J: TRBJ2-2
size: NA
V: TRBV5-1
D: NA
CDR3: CASSPSNTGELFF
DNA: TGCGCCAGCAGCCCTTCGAACACCGGGGAGCTGTTTTTT

J: TRBJ1-2
size: once
V: TRBV29-1
D: NA
CDR3: CSAHGQSNYGYTF
DNA: TGCAGCGCCCACGGGCAAAGTAACTATGGCTACACCTTC

J: TRBJ2-4
size: NA
V: TRBV11-3
D: NA
CDR3: CASSLVTGNIQYF
DNA: TGTGCCAGCAGCTTAGTTACAGGGAACATTCAGTACTTC

J: TRBJ2-3
size: NA
V: TRBV6-1
D: NA
CDR3: CASRVMVTVTDTQYF
DNA: TGTGCCAGCAGGGTCATGGTGACAGTCACAGATACGCAGTATTTT

J: TRBJ1-2
size: NA
V: TRBV7-9
D: NA
CDR3: CASSSLARGRAKANYGYTF
DNA: TGTGCCAGCAGCTCGCTCGCCCGTGGCAGGGCCAAAGCTAACTATGGCTACACCTTC

J: TRBJ2-7
size: NA
V: TRBV6-5
D: NA
CDR3: CASSSRTERYEQYF
DNA: TGTGCCAGCAGTTCAAGGACGGAGAGATACGAGCAGTACTTC

J: TRBJ1-1
size: few
V: TRBV29-1
D: NA
CDR3: CSVERGYTEAFF
DNA: TGCAGCGTTGAAAGGGGGTACACTGAAGCTTTCTTT

J: TRBJ2-7
size: NA
V: TRBV7-2
D: NA
CDR3: CASSLAWNYEQYF
DNA: TGTGCCAGCAGCTTAGCGTGGAACTACGAGCAGTACTTC

J: TRBJ1-2
size: NA
V: TRBV7-2
D: TRBD1
CDR3: CASSPGTGLIGYTF
DNA: TGTGCCAGCAGCCCAGGGACAGGGTTAATTGGCTACACCTTC

J: TRBJ2-7
size: NA
V: TRBV9
D: NA
CDR3: CASSVGDSTYEQYF
DNA: TGTGCCAGCAGCGTCGGTGACAGTACCTACGAGCAGTACTTC

J: TRBJ2-1
size: NA
V: TRBV9
D: TRBD2
CDR3: CASSVVGGTSGGLTYNEQFF
DNA: TGTGCCAGCAGCGTAGTCGGGGGGACTAGCGGGGGCCTCACCTACAATGAGCAGTTCTTC

J: TRBJ1-5
size: NA
V: TRBV5-6
D: NA
CDR3: CASSLDRDQPQHF
DNA: TGTGCCAGCAGCTTGGATAGGGATCAGCCCCAGCATTTT

J: TRBJ1-3
size: NA
V: TRBV7-2
D: TRBD1
CDR3: CASSRDRVSGNTIYF
DNA: TGTGCCAGCAGCCGGGACAGGGTCTCTGGAAACACCATATATTTT

J: TRBJ1-2
size: NA
V: TRBV5-1
D: NA
CDR3: CASSSDSNYGYTF
DNA: TGCGCCAGCAGTTCCGACAGCAACTATGGCTACACCTTC

J: TRBJ2-5
size: NA
V: TRBV5-1
D: TRBD2
CDR3: CASSLAPGLAGETQYF
DNA: TGCGCCAGCAGCTTGGCTCCGGGACTAGCGGGGGAGACCCAGTACTTC

J: TRBJ2-5
size: NA
V: TRBV12-5
D: TRBD2
CDR3: CASGLGTSGGETQYF
DNA: TGTGCTAGTGGTTTAGGGACTAGCGGGGGTGAGACCCAGTACTTC

J: TRBJ1-5
size: NA
V: TRBV28
D: NA
CDR3: CASSLGGGSNQPQHF
DNA: TGTGCCAGCAGTCTCGGGGGCGGTAGCAATCAGCCCCAGCATTTT